The 20 T cell receptor beta chains presented below share a single source sample, sequenced in a study of T cell responses to AZD1222 COVID-19 vaccine. Assay: immunoSEQ multiplex PCR; the TCRdb copy retains only in-frame clones and omits some. Of some 170,000 clones listed, 94% were seen once; the top ten hold approximately 5.5%. The sequences come from peripheral blood, collected 28 days after the second AZD1222 dose. The receptors come from an adult who received the AZD1222 COVID-19 vaccine.

The chain is built from TRBV3-1 (or the pseudogene TRBV3-2) and TRBJ2-1, with D perhaps matching TRBD2 (6 bases). Germline-derived CDR1 and CDR2 are LGHDT and YNNKEL (reference sequence). The V gene lost 2 bases and the J gene lost 5 bases, with 19 bases spanning the gap. The CDR3 runs 17 residues. The CDR3 spells CASSQSFGLATNNEQFF. The CDR3 region has the DNA TGTGCCAGCAGCCAATCCTTTGGGCTAGCGACGAACAATGAGCAGTTCTTC.

This clone has a handful of counts. V is TRBV10-3 and J is TRBJ1-1; no definite D call. There are 12 residues in the CDR3. V was pared by 1 base and J by 2 bases, with 2 bases between. Germline lookup yields CDR1 ENHRY and CDR2 SYGVKD. This CDR3 reads CAISEFNTEAFF. The CDR3, as DNA: TGTGCCATCAGTGAGTTCAACACTGAAGCTTTCTTT.

V usage is TRBV7-2 and J usage is TRBJ1-3; 7 bases fit TRBD1. Trimming removed 6 bases from V and 2 bases from J; junction bases left unmatched: 7. In germline, CDR1 is SGHTA, CDR2 FQGNSA. The CDR3 extends over 15 amino acids. The CDR3, as DNA: TGTGCCAGCAGTCTGACAGGGATGGCTGGAAACACCATATATTTT. Its translation is CASSLTGMAGNTIYF.

V gene TRBV12-3 or TRBV12-4 combines with J gene TRBJ2-1; D gene ambiguous. V was shortened by 5 bases and J by 10 bases, with 9 bases between the two germline ends. The CDR3 consists of 11 residues. The CDR3 sequence is CASSPRLEQFF. CDR3 bases: TGTGCCAGCAGTCCTAGACTGGAGCAGTTCTTC.

The chain combines TRBV21-1 with TRBJ1-1; the table's TRBD1 call for D was not verified on the DNA. TRBV21-1 is recorded as a pseudogene. CDR3 size: 14 residues. The CDR3 region is CASSKGAYNTEAFF. The CDR3 nucleotides read TGTGCCAGCAGCAAAGGGGCTTATAACACTGAAGCTTTCTTT.

The chain couples TRBV5-8 to TRBJ2-1; D not certain. Trimming pared 0 bases from V and 0 bases from J, leaving 7 bases between. Germline CDR1 reads SGHTS; CDR2 reads YDEGEE. The CDR3 totals 15 residues. The CDR3 DNA reads TGTGCCAGCAGCTTGGACTTGAGCTCCTACAATGAGCAGTTCTTC. Protein: CASSLDLSSYNEQFF.

This chain links TRBV7-9 with TRBJ1-5; 7 bases map to TRBD1. V lost 4 bases to trimming and J lost 3 bases; unmatched junction nucleotides: 9. Germline V gives CDR1 SEHNR, CDR2 FQNEAQ (reference sequence). This CDR3 has 16 amino acids. This chain's CDR3 is CASSSMGGGNNQPQHF. The DNA of the CDR3 is TGTGCCAGCAGCTCTATGGGAGGGGGCAACAATCAGCCCCAGCATTTT.

The chain uses TRBV24-1 and TRBJ2-1, with 10 bases lining up with TRBD2. This CDR3 spans 15 amino acids. Per germline, CDR1 KGHDR and CDR2 SFDVKD. V lost 3 bases, J lost 6 bases, and 4 bases stayed unmatched. In DNA, the CDR3 is TGTGCCACCAGTGATCCCCGGACTAGCGGCAATGAGCAGTTCTTC. Protein: CATSDPRTSGNEQFF.

This chain uses TRBV2 with TRBJ1-1; 9 bases match TRBD1. CDR1 SNHLY and CDR2 FYNNEI come from the germline V gene. V trimming: 3 bases; J trimming: 11 bases; junction bases outside the gene matches: 13. The CDR3 totals 15 residues. CDR3 sequence: CASSELVPEQGAAFF. The CDR3 coding sequence is TGTGCCAGCAGTGAGCTTGTTCCGGAACAGGGGGCGGCTTTCTTT.

The chain uses TRBV5-1 and TRBJ1-5; possibly TRBD1 for D (5 bases). Trimming removed 3 bases from V and 5 bases from J, with 15 bases in between. CDR1 is SGHRS, CDR2 YFSETQ, per germline. The CDR3 covers 15 residues. The CDR3 loop is CASSYRGAPDQPQHF. The CDR3 DNA is TGCGCCAGCAGCTATCGCGGGGCACCAGATCAGCCCCAGCATTTT.

The V and J genes are TRBV5-1 and TRBJ2-1; 7 positions match TRBD2. Trimming removed 4 bases from V and 8 bases from J; junction bases left unmatched: 15. Germline-derived CDR1 and CDR2 are SGHRS and YFSETQ. This CDR3 region has 16 residues. The CDR3 region has the DNA TGCGCCAGCAGCCCCGCAGTTGTGGGAGGGCTCGATGAGCAGTTCTTC. This codes for CASSPAVVGGLDEQFF.

V usage is TRBV7-6 and J usage is TRBJ1-1, with D perhaps matching TRBD1 (5 bases). Germline V lookup: CDR1 SGHVS, CDR2 FNYEAQ. V lost 5 bases and J lost 0, with 22 bases in between. The CDR3 spans 18 residues. The CDR3 DNA reads TGTGCCAGCAGCGCACTAACCGGGACCAGGGCGGTGAACACTGAAGCTTTCTTT. This translates into CASSALTGTRAVNTEAFF.

This clone showed up just once. The chain has TRBV7-6 and TRBJ2-1; no clear D. This CDR3 is built from 17 residues. Germline CDR1 reads SGHVS; CDR2 reads FNYEAQ. V lost 1 base and J 0 bases, leaving 13 bases between the germline ends. DNA of the CDR3: TGTGCCAGCAGCTTAGTGCCCTTCCCAAGCTCCTACAATGAGCAGTTCTTC. Translating it yields CASSLVPFPSSYNEQFF.

The V and J genes are TRBV6-5 and TRBJ2-1, with TRBD2 matching over 12 bases. This CDR3 is built from 15 residues. The germline gives CDR1 MNHEY, CDR2 SVGAGI. J was trimmed by 10 bases and V by 8 bases; bases with no gene match: 12. This CDR3 reads CASRPSSGRAGEQFF. The CDR3 DNA sequence: TGTGCCAGCCGCCCCTCTAGCGGGAGGGCCGGGGAGCAGTTCTTC.

The chain joins TRBV4-3 to TRBJ1-1; 7 nucleotides align to TRBD1. CDR3 size: 15 residues. Germline CDR1 is LGHNA and CDR2 is YSLEER. Unmatched junction bases numbered 7, after V lost 4 bases and J lost 2 bases. CDR3 amino acids: CASSRTDRRNTEAFF. DNA for the CDR3: TGCGCCAGCAGCCGGACGGACAGGAGAAACACTGAAGCTTTCTTT.

This sequence joins TRBV7-2 and TRBJ2-7, with 9 bases fitting TRBD1. J lost 2 bases, V lost 3 bases, and 2 bases had no gene match. Germline CDR1 and CDR2: SGHTA and FQGNSA. The CDR3 sequence is 14 residues long. As DNA, the CDR3 is TGTGCCAGCAGCTTCAGACAGGGGGCCTACGAGCAGTACTTC. Protein product: CASSFRQGAYEQYF.

The chain links TRBV19 to TRBJ2-7; 8 bases align to TRBD2. The V segment lost 3 bases and the J segment 7 bases; nucleotides outside the gene matches: 8. This CDR3 has 14 residues. The germline gives CDR1 LNHDA, CDR2 SQIVND (reference sequence). CDR3 in amino acids: CASSMSGSPIEQYF. CDR3 nucleotides: TGTGCCAGTAGTATGAGCGGGAGCCCTATAGAGCAGTACTTC.

CDR3 protein: CASSQGESLNTEAFF. The DNA of the CDR3 is TGTGCCAGCTCACAGGGGGAATCGTTGAACACTGAAGCTTTCTTT. V gene TRBV18 combines with J gene TRBJ1-1; D perhaps matches TRBD1 (6 bases). Germline CDR1 is KGHSH and CDR2 is LQKENI. V was trimmed by 4 bases and J by 0 bases, leaving 12 bases between them. The CDR3 is 15 residues long.

The J gene is TRBJ2-5, the V gene TRBV5-1; D is possibly TRBD1 or TRBD2 (6 bases each). Germline CDR1 and CDR2: SGHRS and YFSETQ. The CDR3 length is 24 residues. With 5 bases removed from V and 2 bases from J, the gap between germline ends came to 43 bases. CDR3 sequence: CASRGPRAGARGVGYRETQETQYF. The DNA for the CDR3 is TGCGCCAGCAGGGGCCCACGTGCTGGCGCTCGCGGGGTCGGCTACAGGGAGACTCAAGAGACCCAGTACTTC.

The genes are TRBV2 and TRBJ2-1, with TRBD2 as a possible D gene (5 bases). Trimming removed 3 bases at V and 2 bases at J, with 11 bases between. Germline CDR1 SNHLY, CDR2 FYNNEI. The CDR3 covers 15 residues. This CDR3 is CASSDLAGPYNEQFF. CDR3 nucleotides: TGTGCCAGCAGTGATCTGGCGGGCCCCTACAATGAGCAGTTCTTC.